Below are 8 T cell receptor beta chains sequenced from a single sample in a study of shared clonotypes between healthy human individuals (TCRdb year 2020). Library preparation employed the immunoSEQ multiplex PCR assay. TCRdb took this table from immuneACCESS and kept in-frame rearrangements with V and J called. Such tables lack part of the clones; where checked against another copy, unresolved V genes explain under half of the gap, and the rest is unexplained. The sample has roughly 2.1 million clones on record, about 93% of them singletons. Around 1.7% of the sample is taken by the ten largest. CD8 naive samples were CD45RO-negative cells positively selected for CCR7, giving a CD45RA+CCR7+ population that excluded TemRA cells. The sequenced material came from naive CD8+ T cells from PBMCs. The sample's cell subset or site, from its label and the paper: CD45RA+CCR7+. All receptors derive from a man in his late teens or twenties in good health. Some clones in this sample may be carry-over from other donors' samples.

Only a few counts were recorded for this clone. The chain uses TRBV5-8 and TRBJ1-3, with D perhaps matching TRBD1 (5 bases). CDR3 length: 14 residues. Germline V gives CDR1 SGHTS, CDR2 YDEGEE. Trimming left V 4 bases short and J 1 base short, with 9 bases between. CDR3 bases: TGTGCCAGCAGCCCAGGGTCTTCTGGAAACACCATATATTTT. Protein: CASSPGSSGNTIYF.

The V call is TRBV5-1, the J call TRBJ2-7; D is unclear. The germline gives CDR1 SGHRS, CDR2 YFSETQ. Deletions cut 4 bases from V and 3 bases from J, with 11 bases between. This CDR3 is built from 13 residues. The CDR3 DNA is TGCGCCAGCAGCGTAGGAGCGATCTACGAGCAGTACTTC. As protein: CASSVGAIYEQYF.

The genes are TRBV27 and TRBJ1-1, with D tentatively TRBD1 (5 bases). CDR3 size: 16 residues. From germline, CDR1 is MNHEY and CDR2 SMNVEV (reference sequence). Trimming shortened V by 2 bases and J by 5 bases, and 18 bases separated the two germline ends. The DNA for the CDR3 is TGTGCCAGCAGTTTAACATTCACGGGCCGGGGGACTGAAGCTTTCTTT. This encodes CASSLTFTGRGTEAFF.

The chain couples TRBV28 to TRBJ2-7, with D perhaps TRBD2 (7 bases). The CDR3 length is 13 residues. Germline V gene data show CDR1 as MDHEN and CDR2 as SYDVKM. V dropped 6 bases and J dropped 5 bases, with 14 bases sitting between them. CDR3 sequence: CASSPGEGDEQYF. The CDR3 nucleotides are TGTGCCAGCAGCCCAGGGGAGGGCGACGAGCAGTACTTC.

Here the CDR3 DNA reads TGTGCCAGCAGCTCGCGGGACAGCCATAATGAGCAGTTCTTC. Its translation: CASSSRDSHNEQFF. The rearrangement links TRBV7-9 to TRBJ2-1; possibly TRBD1 for D (7 bases). This CDR3 region has 14 residues. Germline CDR1 reads SEHNR; CDR2 reads FQNEAQ (reference sequence). The V end was cut by 4 bases, the J end by 7 bases, with 14 bases between. Full variable domain (remainder filled in from reference TRBV7-9 and TRBJ2-1): DTGVSQNPRHKITKRGQNVTFRCDPISEHNRLYWYRQTLGQGPEFLTYFQNEAQLEKSRLLSDRFSAERPKGSFSTLEIQRTEQGDSAMYLCASSSRDSHNEQFFGPGTRLTVL.

Only a few counts were recorded for this clone. CDR3: CASSLWEGVRTEAFF. The CDR3 nucleotides read TGTGCCAGCAGTTTATGGGAGGGGGTTAGGACTGAAGCTTTCTTT. The chain joins TRBV27 to TRBJ1-1, with D perhaps TRBD1 (6 bases). Trimming removed 1 base from V and 5 bases from J, with 14 bases in between. The germline CDR1 and CDR2 sequences are MNHEY and SMNVEV (reference sequence). This CDR3 region has 15 residues.

This chain joins TRBV27 and TRBJ1-5; D gene unclear. Germline V CDR1 and CDR2: MNHEY, SMNVEV (reference sequence). Trimming removed 1 base at V and 2 bases at J, with 9 bases between. The CDR3 length is 15 residues. CDR3 in amino acids: CASSLLGSGNQPQHF. The DNA for the CDR3 is TGTGCCAGCAGTTTATTGGGATCGGGCAATCAGCCCCAGCATTTT.

This rearrangement joins TRBV28 to TRBJ2-7; TRBD1 aligns across 8 bases. V lost 6 bases, J lost 2 bases, and 12 bases stayed unmatched. Germline V gene lookup returns CDR1 MDHEN and CDR2 SYDVKM. CDR3 length: 16 residues. DNA of the CDR3: TGTGCCAGCAGCCTTAAGTATGGACAGGGACCCTACGAGCAGTACTTC. Translation: CASSLKYGQGPYEQYF.